This T cell receptor (beta chain) was sequenced in a study of CD8 T cells in ankylosing spondylitis. Findings and limits, study-wide: As for the disease-linked clones, they showed a CD8+ phenotype and occurred at relatively low frequencies in peripheral blood. Clones linked to disease were reported to show significant enrichment in matched ankylosing spondylitis synovial fluid.

The TCR beta libraries were generated through quantitative 5'-RACE incorporating molecular barcodes. A single record per CDR3 protein comes from TCRdb applying MiXCR to the 5' RACE reads. The table has about 42,000 distinct CDR3 sequences, roughly 2.6% seen once; the top ten hold 4.6%. Germline V gene data show CDR1 as SGDLS and CDR2 as YYNGEE. CDR3 length: 15 residues. Losses at the gene ends were 4 bases for V and 6 bases for J; bases not matched to a gene: 5. At least ten counts were recorded for this clonotype. As yet, its antigen is unknown. Sequencing was done on a sample of blood, either unsorted or a sorted T cell fraction (not recorded which). The receptor's source is a male donor with ankylosing spondylitis or in good health (not recorded which). The rearrangement joins TRBV9 to TRBJ2-5; 14 bases map to TRBD2. The CDR3: CASSPGTSGRQTQYF. The CDR3 DNA reads as TGTGCCAGCAGCCCTGGGACTAGCGGGAGACAGACCCAGTACTTC.